Presented here are 4 T cell receptor beta chains from one specimen sequenced in a study of read filtering for tumor transcriptome and immune sequencing. Molecular barcoded adaptors covering alpha/delta and beta/gamma chains were used on 400 ng RNA. One entry per CDR3 protein results from TCRdb running MiXCR on the reads. Here the sample spans around 140,000 distinct CDR3 sequences, around 14% being singletons. Input material: a population of CD138-negative cells sorted from bone marrow. Receptor source: a donor over 35 with multiple myeloma.

The table lists this clonotype with many counts. The rearrangement uses TRBV11-2 and TRBJ1-1; D is undetermined. The CDR3 is 13 amino acids. Trimming cost V 8 bases and J 0 bases, with 10 bases left between them. Germline V gene data show CDR1 as SGHAT and CDR2 as FQNNGV. This chain's CDR3 is CASLLTMNTEAFF. The CDR3 DNA follows: TGTGCCAGCCTCCTCACCATGAACACTGAAGCTTTCTTT.

This clonotype showed up many times. V is TRBV20-1 and J is TRBJ2-2; TRBD1 agrees at 7 bases. V was clipped by 5 bases and J by 5 bases; unmatched bases: 2. The CDR3 runs 12 residues. The germline V gene has CDR1 DFQATT and CDR2 SNEGSKA (reference sequence). The CDR3 is CSADRETGELFF. The CDR3 DNA is TGCAGTGCTGACAGGGAAACCGGGGAGCTGTTTTTT.

Many counts were recorded for this clonotype. The chain joins TRBV10-3 to TRBJ2-3; D is possibly TRBD2 (6 bases). Germline CDR1 ENHRY, CDR2 SYGVKD. V lost 8 bases and J lost 11, with 14 bases in between. The CDR3 consists of 11 residues. Written as DNA, the CDR3 is TGTGCCATCGCGGGCGGGAAGGGGCAGTATTTT. Translating gives CAIAGGKGQYF.

The table lists this clonotype with many counts. The CDR3 loop is CASSPFERAPYGYTF. CDR3 bases: TGTGCCAGCAGCCCCTTTGAGCGGGCGCCTTATGGCTACACCTTC. The J gene is TRBJ1-2, the V gene TRBV11-2; D gene ambiguous. This CDR3 contains 15 residues. V shed 5 bases and J shed 5 bases, with 18 bases lying between them. Germline values: CDR1 SGHAT, CDR2 FQNNGV.